This T cell receptor beta chain came from a study of cytomegalovirus exposure and HLA in healthy donors. Study outcomes and limitations: According to an earlier analysis, most TCR beta V segments yielded productive rearrangements about 90% or about 30% of the time. Reportedly, HLA-A and HLA-B alleles of most subjects were accurately predicted from TCR beta.

The length of the CDR3 is 21 residues. Losses at the gene ends were 5 bases for V and 4 bases for J; bases not matched to a gene: 20. Germline V gene sequence: CDR1 LNHDA, CDR2 SQIVND (reference sequence). Both 60 Vbeta primers and 13 Jbeta primers went into the PCR. Clones were sequenced by immunoSEQ multiplex PCR, and TCRdb holds only the in-frame ones, with some missing. There are about 150,000 clones in the sample; roughly 67% occur only once, and roughly 5.2% lies in the top ten. With respect to this clone: As yet, its antigen is unknown.

The sample consisted of PBMCs. The V and J genes are TRBV19 and TRBJ2-1; 13 bases line up with TRBD2. This TCR was recovered from a woman younger than 30 in good health and CMV-seropositive. The CDR3 DNA sequence: TGTGCCAGTAGTTCCCGACTAGCGGGGGGTCTTTCAACTAAGATGTACAATGAGCAGTTCTTC. Translation: CASSSRLAGGLSTKMYNEQFF.